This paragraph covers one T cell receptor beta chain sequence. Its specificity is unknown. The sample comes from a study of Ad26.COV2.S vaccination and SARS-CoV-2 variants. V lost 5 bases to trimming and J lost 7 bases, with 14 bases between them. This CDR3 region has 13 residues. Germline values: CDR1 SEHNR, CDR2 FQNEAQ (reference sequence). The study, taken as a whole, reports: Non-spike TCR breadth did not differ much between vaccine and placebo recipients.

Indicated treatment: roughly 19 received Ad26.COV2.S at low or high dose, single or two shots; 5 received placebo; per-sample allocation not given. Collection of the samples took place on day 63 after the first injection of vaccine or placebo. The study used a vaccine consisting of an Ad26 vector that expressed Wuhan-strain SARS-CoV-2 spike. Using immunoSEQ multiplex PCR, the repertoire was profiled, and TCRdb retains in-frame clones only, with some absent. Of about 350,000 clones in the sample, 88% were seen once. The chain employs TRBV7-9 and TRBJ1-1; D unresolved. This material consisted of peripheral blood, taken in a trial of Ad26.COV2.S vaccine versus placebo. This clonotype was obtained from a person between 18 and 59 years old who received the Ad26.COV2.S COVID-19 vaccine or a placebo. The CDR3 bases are TGTGCCAGCAGCCGCTCCCTACCAGGTGAAGCTTTCTTT. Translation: CASSRSLPGEAFF.